The rows below give T cell receptor beta chains drawn from one sample of a study of T cells in localized non-small cell lung cancer. The method was immunoSEQ multiplex PCR; TCRdb's version includes in-frame clones alone and lacks a portion of them. The repertoire has about 28,000 clones, around 92% of them found once; the top ten carry roughly 4.1%. Sequencing was performed on peripheral blood mononuclear cells, taken before any cancer treatment. The receptors were gathered from a woman aged 35-70 years with stage III lung adenocarcinoma. Both conserved end residues are part of each CDR3. D genes are given only for firm matches. Only part of the rows carry a size: once, few, many, or a class if the clone is expanded.

d_gene	abundance	v_gene	j_gene	CDR3nt	CDR3aa
TRBD2	-	TRBV4-2	TRBJ2-1	TGTGCCAGCAGCCAAGAGCCTAGCGGGAGGTACTCCTACAATGAGCAGTTCTTC	CASSQEPSGRYSYNEQFF
-	-	TRBV30	TRBJ1-6	TGTGCCTGGAGGACGCAGGGCCCGCAGGCCCTCCACTTT	CAWRTQGPQALHF
TRBD2	-	TRBV11-1	TRBJ2-7	TGTGCCAGCAGCTGGGAGGGCAGACGGCCCTACGAGCAGTACTTC	CASSWEGRRPYEQYF
-	-	TRBV5-4	TRBJ2-5	TGTGCCAGCAGCCCCGGTGGAGGAGAGACCCAGTACTTC	CASSPGGGETQYF
-	-	TRBV19	TRBJ1-1	TGTGCCAGTAGTCCCGTCACGACAGTGAACACTGAAGCTTTCTTT	CASSPVTTVNTEAFF
-	-	TRBV7-2	TRBJ1-2	TGTGCCAGCAGCTTAAGGGTTCGCTACACCTTC	CASSLRVRYTF
TRBD2	-	TRBV5-1	TRBJ2-1	TGCGCCAGCAGCCCCATTGGACTAGCGGGAGTCAATGAGCAGTTCTTC	CASSPIGLAGVNEQFF
-	few	TRBV6-5	TRBJ1-2	TGTGCCAGCAGACCAGGGGCCCTAGGGGGCTACACCTTC	CASRPGALGGYTF
TRBD1	-	TRBV6-5	TRBJ2-3	TGTGCCAGCAGGGTTGACAGGGGGCTAGGAGATACGCAGTATTTT	CASRVDRGLGDTQYF
-	-	TRBV28	TRBJ1-1	TGTGCCAGCAGGAGGGGGGGGACTGAAGCTTTCTTT	CASRRGGTEAFF
-	-	TRBV5-1	TRBJ1-6	TGCGCCAGCAGCTTGGATGAGTCAGGTATCTATAATTCACCCCTCCACTTT	CASSLDESGIYNSPLHF
-	-	TRBV7-2	TRBJ1-1	TGTGCCAGCAGCTTAGACGGGCCCGGGGTCACTGAAGCTTTCTTT	CASSLDGPGVTEAFF
-	few	TRBV30	TRBJ1-1	TGTGCCTGGACCCCCTCGGTCGGGAACACTGAAGCTTTCTTT	CAWTPSVGNTEAFF
TRBD1	-	TRBV19	TRBJ1-2	TGTGCCAGTAGTCAGGGGGTGAGCTATGGCTACACCTTC	CASSQGVSYGYTF
-	once	TRBV6-1	TRBJ1-3	TGTGCCAGCAGTGAAGCAGGGGGGATCGACACCATATATTTT	CASSEAGGIDTIYF
-	once	TRBV30	TRBJ1-1	TGTGCCTGGAGTGAGGACCTGAACACTGAAGCTTTCTTT	CAWSEDLNTEAFF
-	once	TRBV7-2	TRBJ1-5	TGTGCCAGCAGCTCCGGGAGGGGAAGTGGGCAGCCCCAGCATTTT	CASSSGRGSGQPQHF
TRBD2	-	TRBV11-3	TRBJ2-7	TGTGCCAGCAGCCCCGGGACTAGCGGGAGCGACGAGCAGTACTTC	CASSPGTSGSDEQYF
-	once	TRBV28	TRBJ1-2	TGTGCCAGCAGTTTATGGGCAGCCAGGACCCGCAAGTTCGACACCTTC	CASSLWAARTRKFDTF
TRBD1	-	TRBV7-8	TRBJ1-1	TGTGCCAGCAGCTTAGAGAGGGGGCAACTAGCTTTCTTT	CASSLERGQLAFF
-	once	TRBV19	TRBJ2-2	TGTGCCAGTAGTGCACTACCGGGGCTAGCGAAAAACACCGGGGAGCTGTTTTTT	CASSALPGLAKNTGELFF
TRBD1	-	TRBV18	TRBJ2-1	TGTGCCAGCGCGCCTCGGGACAGGACCTACAATGAGCAGTTCTTC	CASAPRDRTYNEQFF
-	-	TRBV10-1	TRBJ2-2	TGCGCCAGCAGTGAGTCGAAGAACACCGGGGAGCTGTTTTTT	CASSESKNTGELFF
-	-	TRBV27	TRBJ1-3	TGTGCCAGCAGTTTAAGTTTTACCTCTGGAAACACCATATATTTT	CASSLSFTSGNTIYF
-	-	TRBV29-1	TRBJ2-3	TGCAGCGTTGTCGGGAGCACAGATACGCAGTATTTT	CSVVGSTDTQYF
-	-	TRBV7-2	TRBJ2-2	TGTGCCAGCACCCTTAGATGGGAGGTTAGCAGGAACACCGGGGAGCTGTTTTTT	CASTLRWEVSRNTGELFF
-	-	TRBV6-5	TRBJ1-2	TGTGCCAGCAGTTACTCGGGACACTTAAACTATGGCTACACCTTC	CASSYSGHLNYGYTF
TRBD2	-	TRBV9	TRBJ2-1	TGTGCCAGCAGCAACCCGGGAGGCACCTACAATGAGCAGTTCTTC	CASSNPGGTYNEQFF
TRBD1	-	TRBV19	TRBJ2-2	TGTGCCAGTAGTGATACCGGGACAGGAATAACCGGGGAGCTGTTTTTT	CASSDTGTGITGELFF
-	-	TRBV5-1	TRBJ1-1	TGCGCCAGCAGCGGGAACACTGAAGCTTTCTTT	CASSGNTEAFF
TRBD2	-	TRBV13	TRBJ2-1	TGTGCCAGCAACCTTAGGAGCAGGGAGGGCGGTGAGCAGTTCTTC	CASNLRSREGGEQFF
-	-	TRBV30	TRBJ2-7	TGTGCCTGGAGTGGAGGAGACACCGACTCCTACGAGCAGTACTTC	CAWSGGDTDSYEQYF
-	-	TRBV2	TRBJ2-1	TGTGCCAGCAGTGTGGACGGCTACAATGAGCAGTTCTTC	CASSVDGYNEQFF
-	-	TRBV18	TRBJ1-2	TGTGCCAGCTCACCACCGGGTACAGACGCCAGGCGTAACTATGGCTACACCTTC	CASSPPGTDARRNYGYTF
-	-	TRBV5-1	TRBJ1-5	TGCGCCAGCAGCTTGGCAGGGGAACGTTACCAGCCCCAGCATTTT	CASSLAGERYQPQHF
-	-	TRBV6-1	TRBJ2-7	TGTGCCAGCAGTGTCTTAGTCGAGCAGTACTTC	CASSVLVEQYF
-	once	TRBV2	TRBJ2-7	TGTGCCAGTAACCCCCTACAGGGAGAGAACGAGCAGTACTTC	CASNPLQGENEQYF
-	-	TRBV28	TRBJ1-5	TGTGCCAGCAGTTTTGGGAGGGCTTATCAGCCCCAGCATTTT	CASSFGRAYQPQHF
-	-	TRBV28	TRBJ1-2	TGTGCCAGCAGTTTGCAGGGGAGTCATGGCTACACCTTC	CASSLQGSHGYTF